In this sample, the clone carrying this T cell receptor beta chain turned up many times. Its target is not known. This specimen belongs to a study of T cells in Graves' hyperthyroidism and ophthalmopathy. Study-level findings and limits: Using 13 V-J features, a model discriminated ophthalmopathy from stable hyperthyroidism.

Germline values: CDR1 SGHTA, CDR2 FQGNSA. Trimming left V 5 bases short and J 1 base short, with 11 bases between. The CDR3 has 14 residues. Graves' hyperthyroidism showing no ophthalmopathy progression within 18 months was considered stable. Patients aged 18 to 65 had newly diagnosed hyperthyroidism lasting under 2 months. Thyroid ultrasound and orbital computed tomography, with clinical symptoms and serum thyroxine and TRAb, informed diagnoses. RNA transcripts were the template for amplifying TCR beta CDR3 regions. The TCR CDR3 first-round RT-PCR relied on the HTBI primer set. TCRdb used MiXCR to reprocess the multiplex PCR reads, holding one entry per CDR3 protein. The table has hundreds of thousands of distinct CDR3 sequences, 14% seen once.

The chain couples TRBV7-2 to TRBJ2-5; D gene uncertain. What was sequenced was blood. The origin of this receptor is a woman between 18 and 29 years old with Graves' hyperthyroidism. The CDR3 DNA follows: TGTGCCAGCAGCAAACCTGGCAGCCAAGAGACCCAGTACTTC. Protein product: CASSKPGSQETQYF. Full variable domain (outside the CDR3, taken from reference TRBV7-2 and TRBJ2-5): GAGVSQSPSNKVTEKGKDVELRCDPISGHTALYWYRQSLGQGLEFLIYFQGNSAPDKSGLPSDRFSAERTGGSVSTLTIQRTQQEDSAVYLCASSKPGSQETQYFGPGTRLLVL.